These 2 T cell receptor beta chains originate from one sample sequenced in a study of blood T cell repertoires in COVID-19. Data came from immunoSEQ multiplex PCR; TCRdb stores just in-frame clones and leaves some out. The table lists 24,000 or so clones, around nine tenths of them singletons. Input material: peripheral blood. Source of these receptors: a human donor with acute or convalescent COVID-19. The donor label of this sample is uncertain.

J is TRBJ1-1 and V is TRBV7-8; D possibly corresponds to TRBD1 (6 bases). The CDR3 is 15 residues long. CDR1 is SGHVS, CDR2 FQNEAQ, per germline. V shed 4 bases and J shed 0 bases, with 12 bases lying between them. DNA for the CDR3: TGTGCCAGCAGCTCCCTGACAGGAATGAACACTGAAGCTTTCTTT. Translating gives CASSSLTGMNTEAFF. The variable domain in full, with the rest retrieved from reference TRBV7-8 and TRBJ1-1, is GAGVSQSPRYKVAKRGQDVALRCDPISGHVSLFWYQQALGQGPEFLTYFQNEAQLDKSGLPSDRFFAERPEGSVSTLKIQRTQQEDSAVYLCASSSLTGMNTEAFFGQGTRLTVV.

V is TRBV15 and J is TRBJ2-1; the match to TRBD2 covers 11 bases. The CDR3 length is 15 residues. V shed 3 bases and J 4 bases; nucleotides not matched to a gene: 2. The germline V gene has CDR1 LNHNV and CDR2 YYDKDF (reference sequence). DNA for the CDR3: TGTGCCACCAGCAGTAGCGGGGGGGGGTACAATGAGCAGTTCTTC. Its translation is CATSSSGGGYNEQFF.